The 22 T cell receptor beta chains reported below all come from one sample, sequenced in a study of cytomegalovirus exposure and HLA in healthy donors. The PCR had 60 Vbeta and 13 Jbeta primers. The method was immunoSEQ multiplex PCR; TCRdb's version includes in-frame clones alone and lacks a portion of them. Of roughly 140,000 clones in the sample, around 82% were seen once. The sequencing input was PBMCs. Receptor source: a woman between 35 and 50 years old in good health and CMV-seropositive.

J is TRBJ2-7 and V is TRBV7-9; 10 nucleotides match TRBD1. V lost 1 base, J lost 6 bases, and 3 bases stayed unmatched. The CDR3 loop spans 14 amino acids. Looked up from germline, CDR1 is SEHNR and CDR2 is FQNEAQ (reference sequence). This chain's CDR3 is CASSLGGQGIEQYF. As DNA, the CDR3 is TGTGCCAGCAGCTTAGGGGGACAGGGGATCGAGCAGTACTTC.

V is TRBV7-6 and J is TRBJ2-3, with D tentatively TRBD2 (6 bases). Trimming left V 1 base short and J 5 bases short, with 16 bases between. CDR1 is SGHVS and CDR2 is FNYEAQ in the germline V gene. The CDR3 has 16 amino acids. The CDR3 sequence is CASSLEPGLGGDTQYF. CDR3 coding DNA: TGTGCCAGCAGCTTAGAGCCGGGACTGGGCGGAGATACGCAGTATTTT. Complete variable domain (other parts from reference TRBV7-6 and TRBJ2-3): GAGVSQSPRYKVTKRGQDVALRCDPISGHVSLYWYRQALGQGPEFLTYFNYEAQQDKSGLPNDRFSAERPEGSISTLTIQRTEQRDSAMYRCASSLEPGLGGDTQYFGPGTRLTVL.

The chain joins TRBV9 to TRBJ2-7; D may be TRBD2 (5 bases). CDR1 and CDR2 (germline): SGDLS, YYNGEE. This CDR3 has 14 amino acids. Between the trimmed V and J ends, which lost 3 bases and 7 bases, there was a span of 17 bases. The CDR3 is CASSDPREGREQYF. Written as DNA, the CDR3 is TGTGCCAGCAGCGACCCCCGGGAAGGGCGGGAGCAGTACTTC.

J is TRBJ2-2 and V is TRBV5-1, with 8 positions matching TRBD1. The germline V gene has CDR1 SGHRS and CDR2 YFSETQ. The ends lost 1 base at V and 5 bases at J; junction bases unmatched: 10. This CDR3 is built from 17 residues. This CDR3 is CASSLTGQVTRTGELFF. The CDR3 coding sequence is TGCGCCAGCAGCTTGACGGGACAGGTTACCAGAACCGGGGAGCTGTTTTTT. Using reference TRBV5-1 and TRBJ2-2 for the parts outside the CDR3, the full variable domain is KAGVTQTPRYLIKTRGQQVTLSCSPISGHRSVSWYQQTPGQGLQFLFEYFSETQRNKGNFPGRFSGRQFSNSRSEMNVSTLELGDSALYLCASSLTGQVTRTGELFFGEGSRLTVL.

This sequence joins TRBV4-1 and TRBJ2-2, with D maybe TRBD2 (5 bases). The CDR3 runs to 16 residues. The germline CDR1 and CDR2 sequences are MGHRA and YSYEKL. V was clipped by 2 bases and J by 4 bases, with 14 bases between them. CDR3 region: CASSQNSVPGTGELFF. CDR3 sequence (DNA): TGCGCCAGCAGCCAAAATAGCGTCCCAGGCACCGGGGAGCTGTTTTTT.

The chain employs TRBV29-1 and TRBJ2-7; weak D call: TRBD2 (6 bases). This CDR3 contains 12 residues. V dropped 4 bases and J dropped 4 bases, with 11 bases sitting between them. CDR1 and CDR2 (germline): SQVTM, ANQGSEA. The CDR3 loop is CSVVVGGYEQYF. The CDR3 nucleotides read TGCAGCGTTGTGGTGGGGGGTTACGAGCAGTACTTC.

V is TRBV6-5 and J is TRBJ2-1, with 7 bases lining up with TRBD2. Trimming at V came to 7 bases and at J to 8 bases, leaving 8 bases not matched to a gene. The germline gives CDR1 MNHEY, CDR2 SVGAGI. The CDR3 is made up of 13 amino acids. CDR3 in amino acids: CASIPPGGYEQFF. CDR3 DNA: TGTGCCAGCATCCCCCCGGGAGGATATGAGCAGTTCTTC.

In nucleotides, the CDR3 is TGTGCCAGCAGCCCCCCCCTAAACAATGAGCAGTTCTTC. Its protein product is CASSPPLNNEQFF. The chain links TRBV11-2 to TRBJ2-1; D is undetermined. Germline loops: CDR1 SGHAT, CDR2 FQNNGV. The V gene lost 5 bases and the J gene lost 5 bases, with 10 bases spanning the gap. This CDR3 spans 13 amino acids.

The gene calls are TRBV5-4 and TRBJ2-3; 12 bases are a match to TRBD2. Germline CDR1 and CDR2: SGHNT and YYREEE (reference sequence). The CDR3 consists of 17 residues. Trimming took 4 bases from V and 7 from J; bases not matched to a gene: 13. CDR3 sequence: CASSIDLAGGPGNTQYF. CDR3 DNA sequence: TGTGCCAGCAGCATTGACCTAGCGGGAGGGCCGGGGAATACGCAGTATTTT.

V is TRBV29-1 and J is TRBJ1-4, with D possibly being TRBD1 (5 bases). The CDR3 loop spans 14 amino acids. Per germline, CDR1 SQVTM and CDR2 ANQGSEA. V shed 4 bases and J shed 10 bases, with 19 bases lying between them. The CDR3: CSVAPQGSTGKLFF. The CDR3 bases are TGCAGCGTTGCTCCCCAGGGATCCACTGGAAAACTGTTTTTT.

CDR3 sequence: CASSYSGLASEQYF. The CDR3 DNA sequence: TGTGCCAGCAGTTACTCTGGACTAGCATCCGAGCAGTACTTC. The chain joins TRBV6-6 to TRBJ2-7; 8 positions match TRBD2. Germline CDR1 reads MNHNY; CDR2 reads SVGAGI (reference sequence). The trim removed 0 bases at V and 6 bases at J, leaving 4 bases unmatched. This CDR3 has 14 amino acids.

Note on this clone: Other DNA variants within this sample encode the same CDR3. This chain connects TRBV28 to TRBJ2-6; weak D call: TRBD2 (6 bases). CDR1 and CDR2 (germline): MDHEN, SYDVKM. This CDR3 spans 16 amino acids. V lost 4 bases to trimming and J lost 3 bases, with 13 bases between them. DNA for the CDR3: TGTGCCAGCAGTTCCCCGACCGGGAGTGGGGCCAACGTCCTGACTTTC. Translating gives CASSSPTGSGANVLTF.

V and J are TRBV11-3 and TRBJ2-5; 8 bases are a match to TRBD2. Trimming cost V 0 bases and J 5 bases; bases outside gene matches: 8. The CDR3 spans 16 residues. In germline, CDR1 is SGHNT, CDR2 YENEEA. The chain's CDR3 is CASSLDPSGGQETQYF. CDR3 nucleotides: TGTGCCAGCAGCTTAGACCCCTCGGGAGGGCAGGAGACCCAGTACTTC.

The chain combines TRBV11-2 with TRBJ2-7, with 13 positions matching TRBD2. The length of the CDR3 is 15 residues. Germline trimming cut 5 bases from V and 7 bases from J; bases unmatched to any gene: 8. From germline, CDR1 is SGHAT and CDR2 FQNNGV. The CDR3 DNA reads as TGTGCCAGCAGCCTACTCGGACTAGCGGGAGAGGAGCAGTACTTC. Its protein product is CASSLLGLAGEEQYF.

This chain uses TRBV29-1 with TRBJ2-3, with 9 bases matching TRBD2. Unmatched junction bases numbered 8, after V lost 3 bases and J lost 4 bases. Germline loops: CDR1 SQVTM, CDR2 ANQGSEA. There are 15 residues in the CDR3. The CDR3 spells CSVDGGRARADTQYF. The CDR3 DNA is TGCAGCGTTGACGGCGGGAGGGCGAGGGCAGATACGCAGTATTTT.

CDR3 sequence: CASSQAGTGLLNTEAFF. The DNA for the CDR3 is TGTGCCAGCAGCCAGGCCGGGACAGGGCTACTGAACACTGAAGCTTTCTTT. V and J are TRBV14 and TRBJ1-1; 9 bases align to TRBD1. The V segment lost 3 bases and the J segment 0 bases; nucleotides outside the gene matches: 8. The germline V gene encodes CDR1 SGHDN and CDR2 FVKESK. The CDR3 contains 17 residues.

This chain uses TRBV5-1 with TRBJ2-3; 8 bases match TRBD2. The germline V gene has CDR1 SGHRS and CDR2 YFSETQ. This CDR3 has 15 residues. V shed 0 bases and J 3 bases; nucleotides not matched to a gene: 3. The CDR3 sequence: CASSLGPGGTDTQYF. The CDR3, as DNA: TGCGCCAGCAGCTTGGGTCCGGGAGGGACAGATACGCAGTATTTT.

This clone has a handful of counts. The V call is TRBV28, the J call TRBJ2-7, with 10 bases aligning to TRBD2. This CDR3 region has 15 residues. Losses at the gene ends were 4 bases for V and 3 bases for J; bases not matched to a gene: 6. Germline assignment: CDR1 MDHEN and CDR2 SYDVKM. The CDR3 DNA follows: TGTGCCAGCAGTTCGATCGGGACTAGCGACTACGAGCAGTACTTC. This codes for CASSSIGTSDYEQYF.

CDR3 region: CASSGSSYSNQPQHF. In nucleotides, the CDR3 is TGTGCCAGCAGTGGGAGTTCCTATAGCAATCAGCCCCAGCATTTT. The J gene is TRBJ1-5, the V gene TRBV6-1; D ambiguous. V lost 4 bases, J lost 0 bases, and 10 bases lay in between. CDR1 is MNHNS and CDR2 is SASEGT in the germline V gene. The CDR3 has 15 amino acids.

The chain couples TRBV7-2 to TRBJ2-7, with D possibly TRBD2 on 5 matching bases. V lost 5 bases and J lost 0, with 8 bases in between. Germline V gene lookup returns CDR1 SGHTA and CDR2 FQGNSA. CDR3 length: 13 amino acids. The CDR3 coding sequence is TGTGCCAGCAGCCCGGGATTCTCCTACGAGCAGTACTTC. Amino acid sequence: CASSPGFSYEQYF.

The chain recombines TRBV30 with TRBJ2-1; 10 nucleotides line up with TRBD1. The CDR3 covers 15 residues. J gave up 7 bases and V 1 base, and 7 bases lay outside the gene matches. Germline assignment: CDR1 GTSNPN and CDR2 SVGIG (reference sequence). The CDR3 DNA reads TGTGCCTGGAGTGAGAGACAGGGGGCTAAGAATGAGCAGTTCTTC. Its translation is CAWSERQGAKNEQFF.

This clone was found a few times. This rearrangement joins TRBV5-1 to TRBJ2-7, with TRBD2 identical over 10 bases. CDR3 length: 15 residues. V dropped 4 bases and J dropped 4; count of bases not matched to a gene: 8. Germline V CDR1 and CDR2: SGHRS, YFSETQ. The CDR3 DNA reads TGCGCCAGCAGCCTCACTAGCGGGGATCGATACGAGCAGTACTTC. Encoded protein: CASSLTSGDRYEQYF.